This TCR beta chain was retrieved from a study of blood T cells in healthy people across ages (dated by TCRdb to between 2014 and 2017). Regarding the research as a whole: Template switching captured roughly one uniquely barcoded TCR beta cDNA molecule per two T cells in model experiments. Two additional independent replicas of 1 million unique cDNA reads from the same blood draw were analyzed for two donors (one aged 18 to 30 and one aged 80 or older). Four age groups were formed from the donors: young (average approximately 15 years), middle-aged (around 41), aged (approximately 60) and long-lived (about 80). To track age-related changes in TCR beta repertoire diversity, the study relied on deep sequencing normalized with unique cDNA molecular identifiers.

Remarks on this clonotype: Its antigen is still unknown. Nothing much larger sits one base from this clone, and base qualities are not available.

From cysteine to phenylalanine, the CDR3 is 14 amino acids long. Only CDR3 DNA is held: 42 bases, read in frame from base 1. The germline V gene specifies LGHNA as CDR1 and YNFKEQ as CDR2. The library was generated by 5' RACE. TCRdb shows the sequencer as Illumina HiSeq 2500. A second roughly 6 to 12 cycle PCR used a sample-barcoded 5' primer and a J-beta primer mix. A unique molecular identifier was introduced onto each TCR beta cDNA molecule by a template-switch 5' adaptor carrying 12 random nucleotides. Each sample yielded at least 2.5 million CDR3-containing paired-end reads. First-strand cDNA synthesis was performed from all RNA using the Mint cDNA synthesis kit, with priming by a TRBC-specific oligonucleotide. After uracil-DNA glycosylase treatment, a first 18-cycle PCR used universal primers M1SS and BC2_uni_R on all cDNA. For the original study's pipeline: For normalization, 1 million high-quality reads, each with a distinct molecular identifier, were randomly selected from each sample. Reads with shared molecular identifiers were discarded instead of being binned into consensus sequences. MiTCR, run with a Q25 quality threshold and the strictest error-elimination algorithm, handled CDR3 identification, clonotype clustering and error correction. A nonparametric unseen species model with Euler transformation was used to estimate a lower bound on total TCR beta diversity. TCRdb itself trimmed the public reads at Q25 with fastp, ran MiXCR and retained productive beta chains. Each entry is one CDR3 protein sequence, shown with its most common DNA and genes. Clone size and V and J calls follow TCRdb, not the original study. A total of about 1 million distinct CDR3 sequences appear in this sample, around 25% of them only once. Of the sample, around 0.75% falls within the top ten clones.

Results the study describes overall, beyond this receptor: Estimates of total diversity based on one million sequenced T cells were regarded as lower bounds and as underestimates. As age increased, observed TCR beta diversity per million T cells dropped in a roughly linear way, and a significant reduction was already evident by age 40. Donor CMV infection status was unknown, potentially confounding age-related changes in expanded clonotypes. Since profiling was done on bulk unsorted PBMCs, naive and antigen-experienced compartments could not be conclusively compared. Observed TCR beta diversity correlated strongly with the percentage of naive T cells measured by flow cytometry. Compared with the aged group, more naive CD4+ T cells, fewer expanded clones and increased TCR diversity were shown by the long-lived group, suggesting age selection.

The donors were roughly 39 Caucasian individuals from Russia, aged roughly 6 to 90 years, who were systemically healthy. Roughly 11 milliliters of peripheral blood were drawn from each donor into EDTA-treated Vacutainer tubes. Ficoll-Paque density-gradient centrifugation was used to isolate PBMCs, with at least 6.5 million per sample. Trizol reagent was used to extract total RNA from the PBMCs, yielding at least 5.5 micrograms per sample. Naive CD45RAhigh/CD27high T cell percentages were measured by flow cytometry on a PBMC aliquot from every donor. The sample was also reused in another study, on T cells of mothers and their children. The second study reports: Nine systemically healthy Caucasian individuals, comprising three mothers and their six children, were included as donors. cDNA synthesis used all of the extracted RNA, with around 1.5 ug of RNA in each 15 ul reaction. In the second PCR, the M1S primer added sample barcodes and 2-4 random nucleotides. More than 9 million TCR beta CDR3 reads were obtained from each mother, and 2.5 million to 3.5 million reads were obtained from each child. Thymic selection shapes the output of TCR recombination in a similar way in related and unrelated pairs, and inherited differences have a minor effect. Normalized repertoire overlap in related mother-child pairs was always slightly higher than in unrelated mother-child pairs, but the difference was never significant. No persistent microchimeric T cell clones were found, with a detection sensitivity of approximately 95 clones per million clonotypes. In the study, deep NGS was used to compare the TCR beta repertoires of mothers and children, and features distinguishing related mother-child pairs from unrelated individuals were sought. Mothers averaged about 40 +/- 4 years of age and children averaged approximately 12 +/- 4 years. After adapter ligation was performed with NEBNext reagents, the libraries were sequenced on an Illumina HiSeq 2000 with 100+100 nt paired-end reads. Mother and child libraries were prepared a month apart and sequenced in separate runs to prevent cross-contamination. For each donor, somewhere between roughly 450,000 and 2,100,000 distinct TCR beta clonotypes were identified. Naive TCR beta clonotypes were estimated from low-frequency clonotypes matched to each donor's FACS-determined naive share, without sorting.

This chain is built from TRBV4-2 and TRBJ2-5, with the D gene uncertain. The DNA end is a closer match to TRBJ2-7, so the J assignment may be wrong. The specimen sequenced was blood. The sequence derives from a girl aged 2 to 10 in good health. In nucleotides, the sequence is TGTGCCAGCAGCCAAGCTTTACAGCCCTACGAGCAGTACTTC. This encodes CASSQALQPYEQYF.